These 22 T cell receptor beta chains came from one sample sequenced in a study of cytomegalovirus exposure and HLA in healthy donors. Repertoires were generated with immunoSEQ multiplex PCR, while TCRdb's copy carries only in-frame clones and drops some. This table holds some 79,000 clones, 90% to 95% found once. The sample was PBMCs. These TCRs come from a woman aged 18-35 years in good health and CMV-seropositive.

The sample holds one count of this clone. The V gene is TRBV6-5, the J gene TRBJ2-7, with D possibly matching TRBD1 (6 bases). V was trimmed by 2 bases and J by 2 bases, leaving 16 bases between them. CDR1 and CDR2 from the germline V gene are MNHEY and SVGAGI. This CDR3 has 16 residues. The CDR3 DNA reads as TGTGCCAGCAGTTACGGGGGCGCAATTCATCCCTACGAGCAGTACTTC. The encoded protein is CASSYGGAIHPYEQYF.

The chain joins TRBV11-2 to TRBJ1-5, with D unclear. Germline loops: CDR1 SGHAT, CDR2 FQNNGV. CDR3 length: 14 amino acids. The germline V and J ends were trimmed by 5 bases and 1 base, with 9 bases remaining between them. CDR3 residues: CASSPGGSNQPQHF. In DNA form, the CDR3 reads TGTGCCAGCAGCCCGGGCGGGAGCAATCAGCCCCAGCATTTT.

The gene calls are TRBV19 and TRBJ2-6; TRBD1 matches at 9 bases. CDR3 length: 17 residues. J lost 3 bases, V lost 6 bases, and 9 bases had no gene match. Germline values: CDR1 LNHDA, CDR2 SQIVND (reference sequence). In DNA, the CDR3 is TGTGCCAGTAGCGATCCCGGACAGGGGTTTGGGGCCAACGTCCTGACTTTC. Its protein is CASSDPGQGFGANVLTF. The full variable domain, with the rest looked up from reference TRBV19 and TRBJ2-6, is DGGITQSPKYLFRKEGQNVTLSCEQNLNHDAMYWYRQDPGQGLRLIYYSQIVNDFQKGDIAEGYSVSREKKESFPLTVTSAQKNPTAFYLCASSDPGQGFGANVLTFGAGSRLTVL.

The chain recombines TRBV18 with TRBJ2-1; 9 positions match TRBD2. V was pared by 1 base and J by 6 bases, with 13 bases of the junction left unmatched. Looked up from germline, CDR1 is KGHSH and CDR2 is LQKENI. The CDR3 spans 18 residues. The CDR3 region has the DNA TGTGCCAGCTCACCACTACATCTAGCGGGACCGGGTGGCAATGAGCAGTTCTTC. Translation: CASSPLHLAGPGGNEQFF.

This chain links TRBV5-1 with TRBJ2-1, with 11 bases lining up with TRBD1. The junction had 5 bases not matched to a gene; V was cut back by 5 bases and J by 4 bases. Germline V CDR1 and CDR2: SGHRS, YFSETQ. This CDR3 has 15 residues. This chain's CDR3 is CASRTGTGGYNEQFF. CDR3 bases: TGCGCCAGCAGAACCGGGACAGGGGGATACAATGAGCAGTTCTTC.

The genes are TRBV30 and TRBJ2-7; possibly TRBD1 for D (5 bases). The CDR3 runs 14 residues. Trimming pared 5 bases from V and 3 bases from J, leaving 17 bases between. In germline, CDR1 is GTSNPN, CDR2 SVGIG (reference sequence). CDR3 nucleotides: TGTGCCTGGGTCAGTAAGGGGAAGAACTACGAGCAGTACTTC. Protein sequence: CAWVSKGKNYEQYF.

This rearrangement joins TRBV7-1 to TRBJ2-3, with 7 bases aligning to TRBD2. TRBV7-1 is annotated as an ORF whose role is uncertain. This CDR3 region has 24 residues. V shed 3 bases, J shed 2 bases, and the junction held 32 bases outside the gene matches. The CDR3, as DNA: TGTGCCAGCAGCTCTTTGGAGGTGACTAGCTTTCGCCTCGTACAACAACTTATCACAGATACGCAGTATTTT. It yields the protein CASSSLEVTSFRLVQQLITDTQYF.

The chain couples TRBV5-4 to TRBJ1-3; D gene unclear. This CDR3 has 15 amino acids. V was clipped by 0 bases and J by 1 base, with 8 bases between them. The germline V gene has CDR1 SGHNT and CDR2 YYREEE (reference sequence). CDR3: CASSLVGGSGNTIYF. The CDR3 nucleotides read TGTGCCAGCAGCTTGGTAGGAGGATCTGGAAACACCATATATTTT.

V gene TRBV6-4 combines with J gene TRBJ2-3; maybe TRBD1 (5 bases). CDR1 MRHNA and CDR2 SNTAGT come from the germline V gene. This CDR3 has 15 residues. V dropped 6 bases and J dropped 0 bases, with 13 bases sitting between them. The CDR3 region is CASSPEGASTDTQYF. The CDR3 nucleotides read TGTGCCAGCAGCCCCGAAGGGGCCAGCACAGATACGCAGTATTTT.

This clone was observed once. In DNA form, the CDR3 reads TGTGCCAGCAGCGTAGCCAGCGGGAGGGCCAGCGAGCAGTTCTTC. Its protein is CASSVASGRASEQFF. This rearrangement joins TRBV9 to TRBJ2-1, with 10 bases aligning to TRBD2. The ends lost 0 bases at V and 10 bases at J; junction bases unmatched: 7. CDR3 length: 15 residues. Per germline, CDR1 SGDLS and CDR2 YYNGEE. Variable domain in full (rest from reference TRBV9 and TRBJ2-1): DSGVTQTPKHLITATGQRVTLRCSPRSGDLSVYWYQQSLDQGLQFLIQYYNGEERAKGNILERFSAQQFPDLHSELNLSSLELGDSALYFCASSVASGRASEQFFGPGTRLTVL.

The table lists this clone with a few counts. The chain carries TRBV19 and TRBJ1-6; D gene uncertain. This CDR3 has 14 amino acids. The V gene lost 10 bases and the J gene lost 10 bases, with 20 bases spanning the gap. Germline lookup yields CDR1 LNHDA and CDR2 SQIVND (reference sequence). The CDR3 loop is CATSFAGIGSPLHF. CDR3 bases: TGTGCCACCTCCTTTGCGGGGATCGGGTCACCCCTCCACTTT.

V is TRBV5-1 and J is TRBJ1-4; the match to TRBD1 covers 8 bases. In germline, CDR1 is SGHRS, CDR2 YFSETQ. V lost 5 bases to trimming and J lost 7 bases; unmatched junction nucleotides: 7. The CDR3 consists of 14 residues. CDR3 protein: CASRPGTGAEKLFF. In DNA, the CDR3 is TGCGCCAGCAGGCCCGGGACAGGTGCTGAAAAACTGTTTTTT.

The gene calls are TRBV6-5 and TRBJ1-5; possible D gene TRBD1, 5 bases. The CDR3 covers 15 residues. Germline V gene data show CDR1 as MNHEY and CDR2 as SVGAGI. Trimming left V 0 bases short and J 2 bases short, with 8 bases between. CDR3 sequence reads: CASSYSGVGNQPQHF. DNA for the CDR3: TGTGCCAGCAGTTACTCAGGGGTGGGCAATCAGCCCCAGCATTTT.

The chain employs TRBV29-1 and TRBJ1-5; 9 bases are shared with TRBD1. CDR1 is SQVTM and CDR2 is ANQGSEA in the germline V gene. V lost 6 bases and J lost 1; bases outside the gene matches: 7. This CDR3 spans 15 amino acids. The CDR3 nucleotides read TGCAGCGTGGCCATCGGGACAGGGAGCAATCAGCCCCAGCATTTT. It codes for CSVAIGTGSNQPQHF.

V and J are TRBV7-2 and TRBJ2-7; TRBD2 aligns across 12 bases. After removal of 5 bases from V and 2 bases from J, the junction contained 10 bases not matched to a gene. The CDR3 has 17 amino acids. Germline CDR1 is SGHTA and CDR2 is FQGNSA. The CDR3 region has the DNA TGTGCCAGCAGCCTCAGGACTAGCGGGATAACTGCCTACGAGCAGTACTTC. Translating gives CASSLRTSGITAYEQYF.

This sequence joins TRBV30 and TRBJ2-7; TRBD2 aligns across 9 bases. The CDR3 has 15 amino acids. The germline V gene encodes CDR1 GTSNPN and CDR2 SVGIG (reference sequence). V lost 0 bases to trimming and J lost 4 bases; unmatched junction nucleotides: 7. CDR3 sequence reads: CAWSVGLREGYEQYF. Here the CDR3 DNA reads TGTGCCTGGAGTGTCGGGTTGCGGGAGGGTTACGAGCAGTACTTC.

CDR3 protein: CASSQASDAYEQYF. The CDR3, as DNA: TGCGCCAGCAGCCAGGCTAGCGATGCCTACGAGCAGTACTTC. The chain recombines TRBV4-3 with TRBJ2-7, with D possibly being TRBD2 (6 bases). Trimming stripped 3 bases from V and 2 bases from J, with 11 bases between. The length of the CDR3 is 14 residues. Germline-derived CDR1 and CDR2 are LGHNA and YSLEER.

The CDR3 protein is CASSLVGGRGVTDTQYF. In DNA form, the CDR3 reads TGTGCCAGCAGCTTAGTTGGAGGGCGGGGGGTGACAGATACGCAGTATTTT. The gene calls are TRBV7-6 and TRBJ2-3; TRBD2 aligns across 8 bases. With V trimmed by 1 base and J by 3 bases, 9 bases remained unmatched. Germline V gene lookup returns CDR1 SGHVS and CDR2 FNYEAQ. This CDR3 has 17 residues.

The chain uses TRBV6-6 and TRBJ1-1; 8 bases fit TRBD1. CDR1 is MNHNY, CDR2 SVGAGI, per germline (reference sequence). V lost 7 bases and J lost 4; bases outside the gene matches: 14. CDR3 length: 16 amino acids. The CDR3 spells CASNQDGRGRGTEAFF. The DNA for the CDR3 is TGTGCCAGCAACCAGGATGGCAGGGGGCGCGGCACTGAAGCTTTCTTT.

The chain links TRBV2 to TRBJ1-4; a possible D gene is TRBD1 (6 bases). The CDR3 contains 14 residues. V gave up 4 bases and J gave up 4 bases, with 10 bases separating them. Germline values: CDR1 SNHLY, CDR2 FYNNEI. DNA for the CDR3: TGTGCCAGCAGTGGGACAGCCCATAATGAAAAACTGTTTTTT. Amino acids: CASSGTAHNEKLFF.

V is TRBV10-2 and J is TRBJ1-5, with a tentative D call TRBD1 (5 bases). V dropped 0 bases and J dropped 4 bases, with 7 bases sitting between them. Germline V CDR1 and CDR2: WSHSY, SAAADI. The length of the CDR3 is 14 residues. CDR3 protein: CASSESGLNQPQHF. CDR3 bases: TGCGCCAGCAGTGAGTCGGGACTAAATCAGCCCCAGCATTTT.

The CDR3 region is CASSSNLADTQYF. Here the CDR3 DNA reads TGTGCCAGCAGTTCCAACCTAGCGGATACGCAGTATTTT. The genes are TRBV27 and TRBJ2-3, with a possible D match to TRBD2 (6 bases). The V end was cut by 4 bases, the J end by 6 bases, with 11 bases between. Germline-derived CDR1 and CDR2 are MNHEY and SMNVEV (reference sequence). This CDR3 is built from 13 residues.